This entry features one TCR beta chain sequence. Its antigen is currently not known. Base qualities are not at hand, and no much larger clone is one base apart. Each collaborating institution followed its own protocols to collect whole blood in K2EDTA tubes. Collaborator samples were shipped for TCRbeta analysis as frozen whole blood, isolated PBMCs, or DNA extracted from either sample type. TCRbeta CDR3 regions were amplified from genomic DNA by means of the immunoSEQ Assay, a bias-controlled multiplex PCR. The published analysis was carried out like this. Within the assay, amplification of reference gene primers was used to estimate how many nucleated cells each sample contained. To quantify the absolute abundance of each unique TCRbeta CDR3 rearrangement, sequence reads were collapsed and filtered. Productive Simpson clonality was computed per sample as the square root of Simpson's diversity index over productive rearrangements. In TCRdb, the immuneACCESS table is reduced to in-frame sequences with V and J assigned. These tables do not hold every clone; where another copy was compared, an unresolved V gene accounts for under half, and the others remain unexplained. The V and J calls and the clone size are those of that table, but D and trimming were determined from the DNA. For this sample the table gives around 260,000 clones, of which about 89% were detected only once. Around 0.8% of the sample is held by the ten biggest clonotypes.

CDR1 and CDR2, looked up from the germline V gene (reference sequence), are SGHAT and FQDESV. V trim: 3 bases; J trim: 8 bases; unmatched bases: 6. CDR3 length: 13 amino acids, cysteine to phenylalanine. Of the read, only the CDR3 DNA is kept; its 39 bases are in frame from base 1. These data belong to a study of blood T cell repertoires in COVID-19 (dated by TCRdb to 2020 to 2021). For the wider study: Collaborator samples came from the United States, Italy and Spain and covered acute and convalescent phases of COVID-19. The prospective study material was composed of cDNA or gDNA derived from T cells, B-cell-depleted T cells, or PBMCs. The dataset comprised deeply sampled blood TCRbeta repertoires from subjects exposed to, actively infected with, or recovered from COVID-19. The repertoires were released in a freely available public database intended as a resource for research on the immune response to SARS-CoV-2. The samples were drawn from the first 160 participants of the ongoing ImmuneRACE study and from about 1,200 subjects provided by 6 global collaborators. A de-identified subject ID, COVID-19 status, age in years and sex were almost always included in the sample metadata. Where available, HLA class I and class II types were taken from metadata supplied by the sample provider and were not determined by assay-based typing. What the research found in general, with its limitations: How much clinical and demographic metadata was included differed by source and by participant, and the metadata was provided uncurated.

Source material: peripheral blood. The receptor was isolated from a man aged 25 to 45 with acute or convalescent COVID-19. The rearrangement joined TRBV11-1 to TRBJ2-7, with 8 central nucleotides matching TRBD1. Read as DNA, the sequence is TGTGCCAGCAGCTTGGAGACAGGGGTTAAGCAGTACTTC. Translation gives CASSLETGVKQYF. Reference TRBV11-1 and TRBJ2-7 proteins supply the regions before and after the CDR3; the full variable domain is: EAEVAQSPRYKITEKSQAVAFWCDPISGHATLYWYRQILGQGPELLVQFQDESVVDDSQLPKDRFSAERLKGVDSTLKIQPAELGDSAMYLCASSLETGVKQYFGPGTRLTVT.